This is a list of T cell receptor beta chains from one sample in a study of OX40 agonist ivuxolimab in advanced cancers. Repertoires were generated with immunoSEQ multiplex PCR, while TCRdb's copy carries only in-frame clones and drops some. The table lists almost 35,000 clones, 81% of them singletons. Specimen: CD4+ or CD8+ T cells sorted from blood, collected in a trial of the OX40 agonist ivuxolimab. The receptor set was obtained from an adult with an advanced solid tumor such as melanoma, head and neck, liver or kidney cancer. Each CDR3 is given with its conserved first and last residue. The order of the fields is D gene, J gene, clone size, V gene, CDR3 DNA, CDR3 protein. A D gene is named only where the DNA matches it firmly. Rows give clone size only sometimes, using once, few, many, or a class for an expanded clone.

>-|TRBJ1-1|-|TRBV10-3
TGTGCCATCAGCGCAACAGGGAACACTGAAGCTTTCTTT
CAISATGNTEAFF
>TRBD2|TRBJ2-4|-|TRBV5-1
TGCGCCAGCAGCTTGGGACTAGCACTAGCCAAAAACATTCAGTACTTC
CASSLGLALAKNIQYF
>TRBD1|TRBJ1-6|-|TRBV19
TGTGCCAGTAGTCTAGGACAGGGGCGTTGGTATTCACCCCTCCACTTT
CASSLGQGRWYSPLHF
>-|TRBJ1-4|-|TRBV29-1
TGCAGCGTTGGATTGGGGGCAACTAATGAAAAACTGTTTTTT
CSVGLGATNEKLFF
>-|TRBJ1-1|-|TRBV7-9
TGTGCCAGCAGCCTACAGGGATCCTTAATGAACACTGAAGCTTTCTTT
CASSLQGSLMNTEAFF
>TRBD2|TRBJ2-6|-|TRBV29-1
TGCAGCGTTGGGGCGGGGGGCATATTAGCTGGGGCCAACGTCCTGACTTTC
CSVGAGGILAGANVLTF
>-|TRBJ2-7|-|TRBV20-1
TGCAGTGCTAGAATGGCCTACGAGCAGTACTTC
CSARMAYEQYF
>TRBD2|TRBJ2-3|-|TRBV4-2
TGTGCCAGCAGCCCGGGGGGGAGCACAGATACGCAGTATTTT
CASSPGGSTDTQYF
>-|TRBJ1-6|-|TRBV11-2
TGTGCCAGCAGCTTAGCGGGGGGGGTTGGATATAATTCACCCCTCCACTTT
CASSLAGGVGYNSPLHF
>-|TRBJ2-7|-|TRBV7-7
TGTGCTAGCAGCTTCCTCGGGGTGAGCTCCTACGAGCAGTACTTC
CASSFLGVSSYEQYF
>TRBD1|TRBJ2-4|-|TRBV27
TGTGCCAGCAGGAGGGGGACAGGGTTTTACATTCAGTACTTC
CASRRGTGFYIQYF
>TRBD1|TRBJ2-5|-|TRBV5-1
TGCGCCAGCAGCTGGGACAGGGAACAAGAGACCCAGTACTTC
CASSWDREQETQYF
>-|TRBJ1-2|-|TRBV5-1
TGCGCCAGCAGCCGTGGGACGGTTACTCTTATTGCTGGCTACACCTTC
CASSRGTVTLIAGYTF
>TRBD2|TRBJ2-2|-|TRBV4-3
TGCGCCAGCAGCCCCAGAGGAGCGGGAGGAACCGGGGAGCTGTTTTTT
CASSPRGAGGTGELFF
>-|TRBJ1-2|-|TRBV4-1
TGCGCCAGCAGCCAAGTGTCAGATTCTAACTATGGCTACACCTTC
CASSQVSDSNYGYTF
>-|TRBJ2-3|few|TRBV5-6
TGTGCCAGCTCGACAGGCACAGATACGCAGTATTTT
CASSTGTDTQYF
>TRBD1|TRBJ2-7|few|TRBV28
TGTGCCAGCAGTCGCCAGGGGGCGGGATCCTACGAGCAGTACTTC
CASSRQGAGSYEQYF
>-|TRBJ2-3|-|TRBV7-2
TGTGCCAGCAGCTTAAGTTCTCCGCCTGTTTGGTATTTT
CASSLSSPPVWYF
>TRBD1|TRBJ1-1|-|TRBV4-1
TGCGCCAGCAGCCAAGGGACAGGGGCGGATATGAACACTGAAGCTTTCTTT
CASSQGTGADMNTEAFF
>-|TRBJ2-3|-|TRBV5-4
TGTGCCAGCAGCTTGGACCCTCTAGATACGCAGTATTTT
CASSLDPLDTQYF
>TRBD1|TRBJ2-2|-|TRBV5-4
TGTGCCAGCAGCTGGGACCCTGACAGGGCCACCGGGGAGCTGTTTTTT
CASSWDPDRATGELFF
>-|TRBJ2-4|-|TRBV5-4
TGTGCCAGCAGCCCGTCAAGGGGCGCCAAAAACATTCAGTACTTC
CASSPSRGAKNIQYF
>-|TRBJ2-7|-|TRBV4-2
TGTGCCAGCAGCCGGTTACCGGGACGGCGAGACTCTCCTTACGAGCAGTACTTC
CASSRLPGRRDSPYEQYF
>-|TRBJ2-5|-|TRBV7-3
TGTGCCAGCAGCTTATCTCAGCGTGAGACCCAGTACTTC
CASSLSQRETQYF
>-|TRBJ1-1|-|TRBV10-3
TGTGCCATCAGTTCGACAGGAGCCAACACTGAAGCTTTCTTT
CAISSTGANTEAFF
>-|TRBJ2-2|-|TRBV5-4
TGTGCCAGCAGCTCATACACCAGTGGGCCCGGGGAGCTGTTTTTT
CASSSYTSGPGELFF
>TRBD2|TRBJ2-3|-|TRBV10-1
TGCGCCAGCTCGGACGGACTAGCGGACGGGACAGATACGCAGTATTTT
CASSDGLADGTDTQYF
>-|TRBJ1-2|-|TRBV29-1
TGCAGCGTTGATGTGGCAGGGAAGGGTTATAACTATGGCTACACCTTC
CSVDVAGKGYNYGYTF
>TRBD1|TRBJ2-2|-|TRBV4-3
TGCGCCAGCAGCCAAGAGGGACAGGGCTTCCCCACCGGGGAGCTGTTTTTT
CASSQEGQGFPTGELFF
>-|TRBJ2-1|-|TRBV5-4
TGTGCCACAGAGGGGAGACTCTACAATGAGCAGTTCTTC
CATEGRLYNEQFF
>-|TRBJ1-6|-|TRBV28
TGTGCCAGCAGTCCTCTGGGCCTTCTCGGTGGTAATTCACCCCTCCACTTT
CASSPLGLLGGNSPLHF
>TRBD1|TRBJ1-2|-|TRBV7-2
TGTGCCAGCAGCTCGGACAGGGGGGACTATGGCTACACCTTC
CASSSDRGDYGYTF
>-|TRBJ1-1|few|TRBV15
TGTGCCACCAGCAGAGATTTCCGGAACACTGAAGCTTTCTTT
CATSRDFRNTEAFF
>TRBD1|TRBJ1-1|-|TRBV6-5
TGTGCCAGCAGTTACAGAGGACAGGGGGGTGAAGCTTTCTTT
CASSYRGQGGEAFF
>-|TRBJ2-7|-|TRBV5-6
TGTGCCAGCAGCACCTACAGGACTGCTCTATCCTACGAGCAGTACTTC
CASSTYRTALSYEQYF
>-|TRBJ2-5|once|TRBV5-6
TGTGCCAGCAGCTTGTTACGGGGCAGCTTTGAGACCCAGTACTTC
CASSLLRGSFETQYF
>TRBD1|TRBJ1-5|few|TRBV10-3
TGTGCCATCAGTGCACAGGGGGGCAATCAGCCCCAGCATTTT
CAISAQGGNQPQHF
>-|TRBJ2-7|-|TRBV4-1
TGCGCCAGCAGCCAAGTCGGTAAGAGAGAGCAGTACTTC
CASSQVGKREQYF
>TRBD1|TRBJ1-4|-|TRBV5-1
TGCGCCAGCGGGCCGGGACAGGATCATGAAAAACTGTTTTTT
CASGPGQDHEKLFF
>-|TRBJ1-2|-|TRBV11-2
TGTGCCAGCAGCTTAGTAAGGGTCGGCTATGGCTACACCTTC
CASSLVRVGYGYTF